Below are 28 T cell receptor beta chains sequenced from a single sample in a study of T cells after yellow fever vaccination. Each CDR3 protein is one row after TCRdb ran MiXCR on the 5' RACE reads. The table has 500,000 to 650,000 distinct CDR3 sequences, about a sixth seen once; the top ten hold approximately 15%. Material: PBMCs, obtained around 5 days after the first yellow fever vaccination. The receptors shown here come from a man younger than 35 who received the YFV17D yellow fever vaccine.

The chain is built from TRBV9 and TRBJ2-1; the D gene is possibly TRBD2 (5 bases). Germline CDR1 and CDR2: SGDLS and YYNGEE. The V end was cut by 4 bases, the J end by 7 bases, with 18 bases between. This CDR3 spans 15 amino acids. The CDR3 loop is CASSLRGNSGNEQFF. Written as DNA, the CDR3 is TGTGCCAGCAGCCTCCGAGGGAATTCTGGGAATGAGCAGTTCTTC.

This clonotype has only a few counts. This rearrangement joins TRBV5-1 to TRBJ2-2, with TRBD1 as a possible D gene (5 bases). Germline CDR1 SGHRS, CDR2 YFSETQ. V shed 1 base and J shed 7 bases, with 11 bases lying between them. This CDR3 spans 14 amino acids. The DNA for the CDR3 is TGCGCCAGCAGCTTGACCAGGGAAAACGGGGAGCTGTTTTTT. This sequence encodes CASSLTRENGELFF.

The genes are TRBV4-3 and TRBJ2-7, with D possibly being TRBD1 (6 bases). The germline gives CDR1 LGHNA, CDR2 YSLEER. This CDR3 comprises 13 residues. V was shortened by 4 bases and J by 3 bases, with 10 bases between the two germline ends. The CDR3 reads CASSLAGVYEQYV. CDR3 bases: TGCGCCAGCAGCCTTGCAGGGGTCTACGAGCAGTACGTC.

The chain uses TRBV7-2 and TRBJ1-1, with D possibly matching TRBD1 (6 bases). Trimming removed 5 bases at V and 1 base at J, with 14 bases between. Per germline, CDR1 SGHTA and CDR2 FQGNSA. The CDR3 covers 15 residues. CDR3 protein: CASSRNRQENTEAFF. The CDR3 DNA sequence: TGTGCCAGCAGCCGAAACCGACAGGAGAACACTGAAGCTTTCTTT.

The chain is built from TRBV16 and TRBJ1-5; no firm D call. CDR3 length: 14 amino acids. Trimming left V 2 bases short and J 5 bases short, with 10 bases between. Germline V lookup: CDR1 KGHSY, CDR2 FQNENV. DNA for the CDR3: TGTGCCAGCAGCCAAGGCAGAGGGTATCAGCCCCAGCATTTT. Amino acids: CASSQGRGYQPQHF.

This clonotype was seen ten or more times. The chain joins TRBV11-2 to TRBJ2-5, with D unresolved. Looked up from germline, CDR1 is SGHAT and CDR2 is FQNNGV. The CDR3 has 16 amino acids. V was pared by 1 base and J by 5 bases, with 17 bases between. For the CDR3, the DNA is TGTGCCAGCAGCTTAGCCCCCCAGTGGTTAGGGGAGACCCAGTACTTC. Its protein product is CASSLAPQWLGETQYF. Using reference TRBV11-2 and TRBJ2-5 for the parts outside the CDR3, the full variable domain is EAGVAQSPRYKIIEKRQSVAFWCNPISGHATLYWYQQILGQGPKLLIQFQNNGVVDDSQLPKDRFSAERLKGVDSTLKIQPAKLEDSAVYLCASSLAPQWLGETQYFGPGTRLLVL.

This clonotype has a count of ten or more. V is TRBV12-3 or TRBV12-4 and J is TRBJ2-1; D call uncertain. This CDR3 is 14 amino acids long. Trimming took 2 bases from V and 2 from J, leaving 7 bases between them. CDR3 sequence reads: CASSLNGAYNEQFF. In DNA form, the CDR3 reads TGTGCCAGCAGTTTAAATGGGGCCTACAATGAGCAGTTCTTC.

This clonotype appeared a few times. The chain has TRBV5-3 and TRBJ2-1, with 8 bases lining up with TRBD1. TRBV5-3 is an ORF, with its function uncertain. V dropped 2 bases and J dropped 7; count of bases not matched to a gene: 14. The CDR3 spans 17 residues. Here the CDR3 DNA reads TGTGCCAGAAGCTTAAACCGGGACAGGCCGATGAGTAATGAGCAGTTCTTC. This translates into CARSLNRDRPMSNEQFF.

This sequence joins TRBV6-5 and TRBJ2-7; D remains ambiguous. CDR1 is MNHEY and CDR2 is SVGAGI in the germline V gene. Trimming removed 0 bases at V and 0 bases at J, with 12 bases between. This CDR3 spans 16 amino acids. CDR3 in DNA: TGTGCCAGCAGTTACTCCCTAGAACGGTCCTCCTACGAGCAGTACTTC. Translation gives CASSYSLERSSYEQYF.

V usage is TRBV20-1 and J usage is TRBJ2-1; D ambiguous. Germline-derived CDR1 and CDR2 are DFQATT and SNEGSKA (reference sequence). This CDR3 spans 13 amino acids. The V gene lost 2 bases and the J gene lost 10 bases, with 15 bases spanning the gap. CDR3 coding DNA: TGCAGTGCTAGAAAGATGGTGATATGGGAGCAGTTCTTC. Translation gives CSARKMVIWEQFF.

This chain's CDR3 is CASSPISGGPHEQYV. The CDR3 nucleotides are TGTGCCAGCAGTCCAATCTCAGGGGGCCCCCACGAGCAGTACGTC. V usage is TRBV27 and J usage is TRBJ2-7; 8 positions match TRBD1. The junction had 11 bases not matched to a gene; V was cut back by 5 bases and J by 5 bases. CDR1 is MNHEY and CDR2 is SMNVEV in the germline V gene (reference sequence). The CDR3 covers 15 residues.

This clonotype was detected a few times. The chain employs TRBV4-2 and TRBJ2-2, with D perhaps TRBD2 (5 bases). CDR1 and CDR2 (germline): LGHNA, YNFKEQ. This CDR3 is built from 15 residues. V lost 7 bases and J lost 3, with 15 bases in between. CDR3 region: CASTQSGSHTGELFF. For the CDR3, the DNA is TGTGCCAGCACCCAGTCGGGGTCCCACACCGGGGAGCTGTTTTTT.

This clonotype was observed a few times. The chain recombines TRBV20-1 with TRBJ2-1; 8 bases align to TRBD2. In germline, CDR1 is DFQATT, CDR2 SNEGSKA (reference sequence). The CDR3 sequence is 15 residues long. V lost 0 bases to trimming and J lost 3 bases; unmatched junction nucleotides: 4. The CDR3 region is CSARERGGRYNEQFF. CDR3 bases: TGCAGTGCTAGAGAACGGGGGGGCCGCTACAATGAGCAGTTCTTC.

At least ten counts were recorded for this clonotype. The V gene is TRBV5-1, the J gene TRBJ2-7; D is unclear. The CDR3 is 13 amino acids. V was shortened by 0 bases and J by 2 bases, with 6 bases between the two germline ends. CDR1 SGHRS and CDR2 YFSETQ come from the germline V gene. In DNA, the CDR3 is TGCGCCAGCAGCTTGGACAGTACCTACGAGCAGTACTTC. Encoded protein: CASSLDSTYEQYF.

This clonotype was seen at least ten times. The chain recombines TRBV9 with TRBJ2-2, with 9 bases that match TRBD1. The V and J ends lost 3 bases and 3 bases, in that order; junction bases with no gene match: 6. There are 16 residues in the CDR3. Germline V lookup: CDR1 SGDLS, CDR2 YYNGEE. This chain's CDR3 is CASSAWTGADTGELFF. CDR3 sequence (DNA): TGTGCCAGCAGCGCTTGGACAGGGGCCGACACCGGGGAGCTGTTTTTT.

The gene calls are TRBV5-1 and TRBJ2-7; D gene ambiguous. Germline loops: CDR1 SGHRS, CDR2 YFSETQ. The CDR3 sequence is 13 residues long. V dropped 0 bases and J dropped 7 bases, with 11 bases sitting between them. This CDR3 is CASSLGKDAEQYV. CDR3 DNA: TGCGCCAGCAGCTTGGGGAAGGATGCGGAGCAGTACGTC.

The sample holds one count of this clonotype. V is TRBV5-1 and J is TRBJ2-7; 7 bases map to TRBD2. The CDR3 loop spans 14 amino acids. The ends lost 5 bases at V and 3 bases at J; junction bases unmatched: 8. Germline-derived CDR1 and CDR2 are SGHRS and YFSETQ. DNA for the CDR3: TGCGCCAGCAGTGTTTACGGCGGGGGCTACGAGCAGTACTTC. This translates into CASSVYGGGYEQYF.

This clonotype has a handful of counts. The V and J genes are TRBV4-1 and TRBJ1-6, with TRBD1 as a possible D gene (5 bases). Between the trimmed V and J ends, which lost 4 bases and 8 bases, there was a span of 12 bases. Germline CDR1 reads MGHRA; CDR2 reads YSYEKL. The CDR3 covers 14 residues. The CDR3 DNA is TGCGCCAGCAGCCTTGAACCCAGGGATTCACCCCTCCACTTT. The encoded protein is CASSLEPRDSPLHF.

This clonotype was found a few times. The DNA of the CDR3 is TGTGCCAGCAGTGACCCGGTGGGGCGGAGCACTGAAGCTTTCTTT. Translated: CASSDPVGRSTEAFF. The chain recombines TRBV6-2 or TRBV6-3 with TRBJ1-1; maybe TRBD1 (5 bases). The V end was cut by 5 bases, the J end by 4 bases, with 17 bases between. The CDR3 contains 15 residues. Germline assignment: CDR1 MNHEY and CDR2 SVGEGT.

This chain links TRBV2 with TRBJ1-2, with TRBD1 identical over 9 bases. Germline V gives CDR1 SNHLY, CDR2 FYNNEI. The CDR3 length is 15 residues. V trimming: 4 bases; J trimming: 3 bases; junction bases outside the gene matches: 6. This chain's CDR3 is CASSVEDRGYYGYTF. The CDR3 DNA sequence: TGTGCCAGCAGTGTCGAGGACAGGGGCTACTATGGCTACACCTTC.

The chain links TRBV5-1 to TRBJ1-4; no firm D call. Germline V gene sequence: CDR1 SGHRS, CDR2 YFSETQ. The CDR3 consists of 15 residues. V was cut by 0 bases and J by 0 bases, with 6 bases left in between. The CDR3 region is CASSLGPATNEKLFF. Written as DNA, the CDR3 is TGCGCCAGCAGCTTGGGCCCAGCAACTAATGAAAAACTGTTTTTT.

This clonotype occurred a few times. Here the CDR3 DNA reads TGTGCCAGCAGTCAATCCCGGTGGGACAGGGGGTCAGAGGACACCGGGGAGCTGTTTTTT. Translation gives CASSQSRWDRGSEDTGELFF. The chain employs TRBV27 and TRBJ2-2; TRBD1 agrees at 11 bases. This CDR3 has 20 residues. The ends lost 5 bases at V and 3 bases at J; junction bases unmatched: 17. Germline CDR1 is MNHEY and CDR2 is SMNVEV (reference sequence).

This clonotype was observed a handful of times. The chain uses TRBV29-1 and TRBJ1-1; possibly TRBD1 for D (6 bases). Germline assignment: CDR1 SQVTM and CDR2 ANQGSEA. The length of the CDR3 is 12 residues. The V and J ends lost 4 bases and 6 bases respectively, with 12 bases between them. The CDR3 nucleotides are TGCAGCGTTGTGCGAGGGGGTGCTGAAGCTTTCTTT. Its translation is CSVVRGGAEAFF.

This clonotype was seen a handful of times. V is TRBV29-1 and J is TRBJ1-5, with a weak D call TRBD1 (5 bases). The CDR3 is 12 residues long. The germline gives CDR1 SQVTM, CDR2 ANQGSEA. V dropped 6 bases and J dropped 3 bases, with 9 bases sitting between them. The CDR3 DNA reads TGCAGCGTCGGGGGACTCAATCAGCCCCAGCATTTT. It codes for CSVGGLNQPQHF.

The J gene is TRBJ2-3, the V gene TRBV27; 13 bases are a match to TRBD2. Germline-derived CDR1 and CDR2 are MNHEY and SMNVEV (reference sequence). With 8 bases clipped from V and 3 bases from J, the junction kept 11 bases outside the gene matches. This CDR3 comprises 17 residues. The CDR3 bases are TGTGCCAGCCTGGGACTAGCGGGGCCACCAGGTACAGATACGCAGTATTTT. Protein product: CASLGLAGPPGTDTQYF.

The genes are TRBV29-1 and TRBJ2-7; either TRBD1 or TRBD2 may fit D (5 bases each). V was pared by 8 bases and J by 4 bases, with 24 bases between. The CDR3 loop spans 15 amino acids. The germline CDR1 and CDR2 sequences are SQVTM and ANQGSEA. For the CDR3, the DNA is TGCAGCCCCCAGGGAGACAACCCTTTGAGATACGAGCAGTACTTC. This codes for CSPQGDNPLRYEQYF.

The chain combines TRBV7-9 with TRBJ2-5, with D unresolved. CDR3 length equals 15 residues. V dropped 1 base and J dropped 4 bases, with 13 bases sitting between them. Germline CDR1 and CDR2: SEHNR and FQNEAQ (reference sequence). The CDR3 here is CASSLDVRGSETQYF. DNA of the CDR3: TGTGCCAGCAGCTTAGACGTTCGTGGTTCAGAGACCCAGTACTTC.

The chain links TRBV20-1 to TRBJ2-5, with 16 bases matching TRBD2. With V trimmed by 5 bases and J by 4 bases, 7 bases remained unmatched. Germline V gene data show CDR1 as DFQATT and CDR2 as SNEGSKA (reference sequence). The CDR3 is 16 amino acids. The CDR3, as DNA: TGCAGTGCTTCGAGGGGACTAGCGGGGGGGGTAGAGACCCAGTACTTC. Translating it yields CSASRGLAGGVETQYF.